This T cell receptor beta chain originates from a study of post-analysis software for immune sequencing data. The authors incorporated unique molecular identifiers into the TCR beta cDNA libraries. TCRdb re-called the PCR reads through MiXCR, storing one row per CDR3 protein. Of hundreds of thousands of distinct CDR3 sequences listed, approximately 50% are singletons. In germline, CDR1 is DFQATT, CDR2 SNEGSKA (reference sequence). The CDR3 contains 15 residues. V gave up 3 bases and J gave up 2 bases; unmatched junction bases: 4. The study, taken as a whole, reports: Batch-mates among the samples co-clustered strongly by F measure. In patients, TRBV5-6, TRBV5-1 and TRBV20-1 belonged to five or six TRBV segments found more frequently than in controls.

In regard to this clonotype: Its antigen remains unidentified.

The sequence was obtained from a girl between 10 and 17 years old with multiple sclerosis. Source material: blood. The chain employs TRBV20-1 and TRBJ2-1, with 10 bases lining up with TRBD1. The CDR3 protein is CSASHGTGAYNEQFF. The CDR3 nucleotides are TGCAGTGCTAGCCACGGGACAGGGGCCTACAATGAGCAGTTCTTC.